This T cell receptor beta chain was recovered during a study of tumor and adjacent non-tumor tissue in lung cancer. As for this clonotype: At one boundary the junction diverges from the germline segment, which might be a read error.

This sample's RNA came from whole unsorted tissue. Three rounds of nested PCR, following a modified ARM-PCR protocol, produced the TCRbeta library. TCRdb reprocessed the multiplex PCR reads with MiXCR, giving one entry per CDR3 protein. The sample records around 200,000 distinct CDR3 sequences, 71% being singletons. Germline CDR1 is DFQATT and CDR2 is SNEGSKA (reference sequence). CDR3 length: 12 amino acids. The chain has TRBV20-1 and TRBJ2-7; D not certain. The source of this sequence is a man aged 55 to 70 with non-small cell lung cancer. The sample taken for sequencing was lung tumor tissue. Here the CDR3 reads CSALSDGYELYF. In nucleotides, the CDR3 is TGCAGTGCCTTATCGGATGGCTACGAGCTGTACTTC.